What follows is one T cell receptor (beta chain) and its context. This specimen belongs to a study of blood T cell repertoires in COVID-19. Germline V lookup: CDR1 LGHDT, CDR2 YNNKEL (reference sequence). The CDR3 has 15 amino acids. Trimming shortened V by 0 bases and J by 5 bases, and 11 bases separated the two germline ends. The age range of participants was 18 to 89 years, with residence in about two dozen US areas. Before being deemed recovered, Cohort 3 donors had two negative PCRs, clearance, or symptom resolution. The protocol was immunoSEQ multiplex PCR, while the TCRdb copy is restricted to in-frame clones and leaves out a portion. The sample gives about 310,000 clones, roughly 90% of which show up once; around 9.3% is in the top ten.

The genes are TRBV3-1 (or the pseudogene TRBV3-2) and TRBJ2-1; D is possibly TRBD2 (5 bases). The clonotype comes from a woman aged 18-30 years who had recovered from COVID-19. The sample taken for sequencing was PBMCs or T cells enriched from blood (not recorded which). Here the CDR3 reads CASSQEGDGNNEQFF. The CDR3 DNA reads as TGTGCCAGCAGCCAAGAGGGAGACGGAAACAATGAGCAGTTCTTC.